This record concerns one T cell receptor beta chain sequence. The germline CDR1 and CDR2 sequences are SEHNR and FQNEAQ (reference sequence). The CDR3 runs to 15 residues. V was cut by 5 bases and J by 0 bases, with 12 bases left in between. The sample comes from a study of blood T cell repertoires in COVID-19. Looking at the study overall: Whether acute or convalescent, the COVID-19 samples came from the United States, Italy and Spain. PBMCs, B-cell-depleted T cells, or T cells provided the cDNA or gDNA that made up the material.

Per the authors' pipeline: Counts of nucleated cells, estimated from reference gene primer amplification, were obtained. Profiled with immunoSEQ multiplex PCR; TCRdb holds only in-frame clones, not every one. D and trimming were read from the DNA, whereas the V and J calls and clone size are those reported in that table. The sample records more than 350,000 clones, around 89% being singletons. While infection was still active, Seattle patients were enrolled and then followed longitudinally. This TCR came from a woman aged 30 to 39 with COVID-19, enrolled during active disease. The chain carries TRBV7-9 and TRBJ2-3; perhaps TRBD1 as D (6 bases). The sample was peripheral blood. The CDR3 DNA reads TGTGCCAGCAGCCCCTGGACAGTTAGCACAGATACGCAGTATTTT. Its translation is CASSPWTVSTDTQYF.